This entry features one T cell receptor beta chain sequence. This sample is part of a study of blood T cell repertoires in COVID-19. The J segment lost 5 bases and the V segment lost 2 bases, leaving 9 bases of the junction unmatched. Germline lookup yields CDR1 MNHEY and CDR2 SVGEGT. This CDR3 is built from 16 residues. Assay used: immunoSEQ multiplex PCR; TCRdb lists only in-frame clones, some missing. This table has 200,000 to 300,000 clones, roughly 82% appearing once. This TCR was recovered from a woman aged 70-85 years with acute or convalescent COVID-19. The sequencing sample was made of peripheral blood. The gene calls are TRBV6-2 or TRBV6-3 and TRBJ2-5; the match to TRBD2 covers 9 bases. The CDR3 DNA is TGTGCCAGCAGTTACGGCCTAGCGGGGACATTGGAGACCCAGTACTTC. Protein: CASSYGLAGTLETQYF.